This is a list of T cell receptor beta chains from one sample in a study of cytomegalovirus exposure and HLA in healthy donors. Here immunoSEQ multiplex PCR was the method, and the copy in TCRdb shows in-frame clones only, minus some. The sample contains about 200,000 clones, under 90% of which appear only once. The sequenced material came from PBMCs. Receptors originate from a boy between 2 and 10 years old in good health and CMV-seronegative. The CDR3 runs from the conserved cysteine through the conserved F or W. A D gene is named only where the DNA matches it firmly. Only some rows state a clone size, as once, few, many or a class for expanded clones.

J: TRBJ1-1; size: -; D: -; V: TRBV7-3; CDR3: CASSLGARNTEAFF; DNA: TGTGCCAGCAGCTTAGGGGCGAGGAACACTGAAGCTTTCTTT
J: TRBJ2-3; size: -; D: -; V: TRBV5-1; CDR3: CASSLGGGTDTQYF; DNA: TGCGCCAGCAGCTTGGGAGGAGGGACAGATACGCAGTATTTT
J: TRBJ2-3; size: -; D: TRBD2; V: TRBV6-1; CDR3: CASSRTSRHTDTQYF; DNA: TGTGCCAGCAGCCGGACTAGCCGTCACACAGATACGCAGTATTTT
J: TRBJ2-4; size: -; D: -; V: TRBV21-1; CDR3: CASSPRETGGENIQYF; DNA: TGTGCCAGCAGCCCCCGAGAGACGGGGGGAGAAAACATTCAGTACTTC
J: TRBJ1-1; size: few; D: -; V: TRBV13; CDR3: CASSLGRAGNGMNTEAFF; DNA: TGTGCCAGCAGCTTAGGCAGGGCAGGGAATGGTATGAACACTGAAGCTTTCTTT
J: TRBJ2-3; size: -; D: -; V: TRBV7-8; CDR3: CASRTGGTDTQYF; DNA: TGTGCCAGCAGGACAGGAGGCACAGATACGCAGTATTTT
J: TRBJ2-1; size: few; D: TRBD2; V: TRBV5-4; CDR3: CASSLPPGGDNEQFF; DNA: TGTGCCAGCAGCTTGCCGCCGGGGGGGGACAATGAGCAGTTCTTC
J: TRBJ2-3; size: -; D: -; V: TRBV2; CDR3: CASRDPRPGGTDTQYF; DNA: TGTGCCAGCAGGGACCCTCGGCCCGGGGGAACAGATACGCAGTATTTT
J: TRBJ1-1; size: -; D: TRBD1; V: TRBV7-9; CDR3: CASSKTGANTEAFF; DNA: TGTGCCAGCAGCAAGACAGGGGCGAACACTGAAGCTTTCTTT
J: TRBJ2-5; size: -; D: -; V: TRBV11-2; CDR3: CASSSAMVETQYF; DNA: TGTGCCAGCAGCTCCGCGATGGTAGAGACCCAGTACTTC
J: TRBJ2-5; size: -; D: TRBD2; V: TRBV4-2; CDR3: CASSQDGTSGGVYQETQYF; DNA: TGTGCCAGCAGCCAAGATGGGACTAGCGGGGGGGTGTACCAAGAGACCCAGTACTTC
J: TRBJ2-4; size: few; D: -; V: TRBV5-1; CDR3: CASSFTGSAAKNIQYF; DNA: TGCGCCAGCAGCTTTACAGGGTCAGCAGCCAAAAACATTCAGTACTTC
J: TRBJ1-4; size: -; D: TRBD1; V: TRBV2; CDR3: CASKRDRATNEKLFF; DNA: TGTGCCAGCAAACGGGACAGAGCAACTAATGAAAAACTGTTTTTT
J: TRBJ2-5; size: -; D: -; V: TRBV5-1; CDR3: CASSLTPGRETQYF; DNA: TGCGCCAGCAGCTTGACCCCGGGGAGGGAGACCCAGTACTTC
J: TRBJ1-4; size: -; D: TRBD1; V: TRBV4-3; CDR3: CASSQVPGGNEKLFF; DNA: TGCGCCAGCAGCCAAGTCCCAGGGGGAAATGAAAAACTGTTTTTT
J: TRBJ1-2; size: -; D: -; V: TRBV7-9; CDR3: CASSFSSDYTF; DNA: TGTGCCAGCAGCTTCTCTAGTGACTACACCTTC
J: TRBJ1-3; size: few; D: -; V: TRBV6-6; CDR3: CASSPTGAGRDTIYF; DNA: TGTGCCAGCAGTCCCACTGGGGCAGGGCGAGACACCATATATTTT
J: TRBJ2-1; size: once; D: -; V: TRBV7-2; CDR3: CASSFFRNEQFF; DNA: TGTGCCAGCAGCTTTTTTCGCAATGAGCAGTTCTTC
J: TRBJ2-1; size: -; D: TRBD2; V: TRBV7-2; CDR3: CASSLAGTSGGAANEQFF; DNA: TGTGCCAGCAGCTTAGCGGGGACTAGCGGGGGGGCGGCAAATGAGCAGTTCTTC
J: TRBJ2-1; size: once; D: TRBD2; V: TRBV7-2; CDR3: CASSRGLAGGLSEQFF; DNA: TGTGCCAGCAGCCGAGGACTAGCGGGGGGGCTGAGTGAGCAGTTCTTC
J: TRBJ1-2; size: -; D: -; V: TRBV6-7; CDR3: CASSYSTGTRGYTF; DNA: TGTGCCAGCAGTTACTCTACAGGGACCCGTGGCTACACCTTC
J: TRBJ2-1; size: -; D: TRBD2; V: TRBV7-2; CDR3: CASSLGASGAKSSYNEQFF; DNA: TGTGCCAGCAGCTTAGGGGCTAGCGGGGCCAAGAGCTCCTACAATGAGCAGTTCTTC
J: TRBJ2-1; size: -; D: TRBD1; V: TRBV19; CDR3: CASSIDRGHNEQFF; DNA: TGTGCCAGTAGTATAGACAGGGGGCACAATGAGCAGTTCTTC
J: TRBJ2-3; size: -; D: -; V: TRBV6-1; CDR3: CASDRGATTDTQYF; DNA: TGTGCCAGCGATCGGGGGGCGACCACAGATACGCAGTATTTT
J: TRBJ1-2; size: -; D: -; V: TRBV2; CDR3: CASSEERGTKGYTF; DNA: TGTGCCAGCAGTGAGGAAAGGGGGACGAAAGGCTACACCTTC
J: TRBJ1-2; size: few; D: TRBD1; V: TRBV19; CDR3: CASSLLPNRGGYTF; DNA: TGTGCCAGTAGCCTTCTACCGAACAGGGGAGGCTACACCTTC
J: TRBJ1-1; size: -; D: -; V: TRBV10-3; CDR3: CAIISGQNTEAFF; DNA: TGTGCCATCATCTCCGGACAGAACACTGAAGCTTTCTTT
J: TRBJ2-1; size: -; D: -; V: TRBV7-2; CDR3: CASSAATGREQFF; DNA: TGTGCCAGCAGCGCCGCAACAGGGCGCGAGCAGTTCTTC
J: TRBJ2-7; size: -; D: -; V: TRBV7-9; CDR3: CASSFTVAREQYF; DNA: TGTGCCAGCAGCTTTACGGTAGCGCGGGAGCAGTACTTC
J: TRBJ1-2; size: -; D: TRBD1; V: TRBV19; CDR3: CASRRAGQGYGYTF; DNA: TGTGCCAGTAGGAGGGCCGGACAGGGCTATGGCTACACCTTC
J: TRBJ2-7; size: -; D: -; V: TRBV10-3; CDR3: CAISVGTDSYEQYF; DNA: TGTGCCATCAGTGTCGGAACAGACTCCTACGAGCAGTACTTC
J: TRBJ1-6; size: -; D: TRBD1; V: TRBV7-8; CDR3: CASSSEGQSSYNSPLHF; DNA: TGTGCCAGCAGCTCCGAGGGACAGAGCTCCTATAATTCACCCCTCCACTTT
J: TRBJ2-7; size: -; D: TRBD1; V: TRBV7-9; CDR3: CARSLESSSGTEVYEQYF; DNA: TGTGCCAGGAGCTTAGAGTCCTCCTCGGGGACAGAAGTTTACGAGCAGTACTTC
J: TRBJ1-2; size: -; D: TRBD1; V: TRBV5-3; CDR3: CARSLARQGISNYGYTF; DNA: TGTGCCAGAAGCCTGGCCCGACAGGGGATATCAAACTATGGCTACACCTTC
J: TRBJ1-2; size: once; D: TRBD1; V: TRBV6-4; CDR3: CASSEPTGGANYGYTF; DNA: TGTGCCAGCAGCGAGCCGACAGGGGGGGCTAACTATGGCTACACCTTC
J: TRBJ1-2; size: once; D: -; V: TRBV19; CDR3: CASSIRDMTGQGYTF; DNA: TGTGCCAGTAGTATTCGGGATATGACGGGTCAAGGCTACACCTTC
J: TRBJ2-3; size: -; D: -; V: TRBV7-2; CDR3: CASSSSSVTDTQYF; DNA: TGTGCCAGCAGCTCCTCCTCGGTCACAGATACGCAGTATTTT
J: TRBJ1-5; size: -; D: -; V: TRBV7-8; CDR3: CASSAQGYQPQHF; DNA: TGTGCCAGCAGCGCACAGGGATACCAGCCCCAGCATTTT
J: TRBJ1-2; size: -; D: TRBD1; V: TRBV5-1; CDR3: CASTWTGGYGYTF; DNA: TGCGCCAGCACCTGGACAGGGGGCTATGGCTACACCTTC
J: TRBJ2-3; size: -; D: TRBD2; V: TRBV7-2; CDR3: CASSPLRTSGGISTDTQYF; DNA: TGTGCCAGCAGCCCCCTACGGACTAGCGGGGGGATCAGCACAGATACGCAGTATTTT
J: TRBJ2-7; size: -; D: TRBD1; V: TRBV5-1; CDR3: CASSSQPVLDRVEQYF; DNA: TGCGCCAGCAGCTCCCAGCCTGTACTGGACAGGGTCGAGCAGTACTTC
J: TRBJ2-3; size: -; D: -; V: TRBV9; CDR3: CASSQSGYYTDTQYF; DNA: TGTGCCAGCAGCCAGAGCGGGTATTACACAGATACGCAGTATTTT
J: TRBJ2-3; size: -; D: -; V: TRBV7-2; CDR3: CASSLGPAADTQYF; DNA: TGTGCCAGCAGCTTGGGTCCCGCGGCAGATACGCAGTATTTT
J: TRBJ2-2; size: -; D: -; V: TRBV7-9; CDR3: CASSPRRGRYTGELFF; DNA: TGTGCCAGCAGCCCCAGGAGGGGCCGGTACACCGGGGAGCTGTTTTTT
J: TRBJ2-7; size: -; D: TRBD1; V: TRBV5-1; CDR3: CASSLAGDRAHEQYF; DNA: TGCGCCAGCAGCTTGGCCGGGGACAGGGCCCACGAGCAGTACTTC
J: TRBJ2-3; size: -; D: TRBD2; V: TRBV28; CDR3: CASSPGLAGGYITDTQYF; DNA: TGTGCCAGCAGTCCGGGACTAGCGGGGGGGTACATCACAGATACGCAGTATTTT
J: TRBJ2-5; size: few; D: -; V: TRBV4-3; CDR3: CASSQDPYVQETQYF; DNA: TGCGCCAGCAGCCAAGATCCCTACGTGCAAGAGACCCAGTACTTC
J: TRBJ1-6; size: -; D: TRBD1; V: TRBV7-9; CDR3: CASSDRGNNSPLHF; DNA: TGTGCCAGCAGCGACAGGGGGAATAATTCACCCCTCCACTTT